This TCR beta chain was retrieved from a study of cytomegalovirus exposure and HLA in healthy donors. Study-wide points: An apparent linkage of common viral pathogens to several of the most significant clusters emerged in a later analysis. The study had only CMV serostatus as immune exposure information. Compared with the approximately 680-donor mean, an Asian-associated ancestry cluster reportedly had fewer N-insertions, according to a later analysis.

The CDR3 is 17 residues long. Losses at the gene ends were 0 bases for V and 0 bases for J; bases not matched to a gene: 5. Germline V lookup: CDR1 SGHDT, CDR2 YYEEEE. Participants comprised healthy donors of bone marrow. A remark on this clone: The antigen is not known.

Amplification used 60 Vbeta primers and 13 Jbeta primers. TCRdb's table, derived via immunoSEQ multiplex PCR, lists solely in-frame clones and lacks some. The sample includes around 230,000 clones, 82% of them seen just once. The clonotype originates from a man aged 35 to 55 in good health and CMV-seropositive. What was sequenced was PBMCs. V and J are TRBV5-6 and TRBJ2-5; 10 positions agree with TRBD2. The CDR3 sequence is CASSLGAGGWYQETQYF. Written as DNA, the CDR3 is TGTGCCAGCAGCTTGGGAGCGGGGGGGTGGTACCAAGAGACCCAGTACTTC.